The clone carrying this TCR beta chain was counted between two and nine times. Its antigen is not known. The data belong to a study of T cell repertoires in cytomegalovirus infection. Points from the study as a whole: Adding up the frequency of public TCR beta families identified people who carried CMV plus the relevant HLA.

The V end lost 1 base, the J end lost 5 bases, and 8 bases lay between the germline ends. Germline values: CDR1 MGHRA, CDR2 YSYEKL. The CDR3 is 13 residues long. MiXCR, run by TCRdb on the reads, gives a single entry per CDR3 protein. The sample shows 510,000 or so distinct CDR3 sequences, around 27% of them seen only once. The sequence derives from a human donor in good health (CMV status not recorded). Some clones in this sample may be carry-over from other donors' samples. The sequencing sample was made of PBMCs. The chain links TRBV4-1 to TRBJ1-1; perhaps TRBD1 as D (5 bases). The CDR3 protein is CASSQGGRTEAFF. The DNA for the CDR3 is TGCGCCAGCAGCCAAGGGGGACGGACTGAAGCTTTCTTT.